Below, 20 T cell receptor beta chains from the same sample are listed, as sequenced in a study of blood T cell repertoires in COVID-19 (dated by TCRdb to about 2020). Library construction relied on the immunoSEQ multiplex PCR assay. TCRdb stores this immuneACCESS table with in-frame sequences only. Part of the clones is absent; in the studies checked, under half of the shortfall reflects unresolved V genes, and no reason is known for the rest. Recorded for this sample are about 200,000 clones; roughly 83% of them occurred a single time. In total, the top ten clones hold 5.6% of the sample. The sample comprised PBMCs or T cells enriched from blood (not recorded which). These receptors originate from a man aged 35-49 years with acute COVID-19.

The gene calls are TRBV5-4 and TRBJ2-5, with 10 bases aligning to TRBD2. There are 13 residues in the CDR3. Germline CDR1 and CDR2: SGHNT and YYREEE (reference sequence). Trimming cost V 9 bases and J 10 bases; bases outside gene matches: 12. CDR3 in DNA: TGTGCCACCAGGGAGCGGGAGGGTTGGGACCAGTACTTC. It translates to CATREREGWDQYF.

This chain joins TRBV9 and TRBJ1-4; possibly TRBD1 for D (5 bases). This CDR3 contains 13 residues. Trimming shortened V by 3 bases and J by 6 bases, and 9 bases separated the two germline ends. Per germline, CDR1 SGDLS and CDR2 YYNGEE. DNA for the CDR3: TGTGCCAGCAGCGCAGGGCGAGATGAAAAACTGTTTTTT. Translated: CASSAGRDEKLFF.

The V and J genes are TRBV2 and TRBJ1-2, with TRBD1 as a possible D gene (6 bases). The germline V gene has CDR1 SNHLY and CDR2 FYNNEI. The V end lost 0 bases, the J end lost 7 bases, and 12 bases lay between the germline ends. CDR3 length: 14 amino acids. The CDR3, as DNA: TGTGCCAGCAGTGAAGCGCTCCAGGGGATTGGCTACACCTTC. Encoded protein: CASSEALQGIGYTF.

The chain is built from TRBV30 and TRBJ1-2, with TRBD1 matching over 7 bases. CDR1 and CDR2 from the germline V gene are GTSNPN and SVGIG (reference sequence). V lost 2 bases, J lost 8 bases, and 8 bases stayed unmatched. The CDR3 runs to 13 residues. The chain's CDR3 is CAWSHRGNNGYTF. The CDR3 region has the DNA TGTGCCTGGAGTCACAGGGGAAACAACGGCTACACCTTC.

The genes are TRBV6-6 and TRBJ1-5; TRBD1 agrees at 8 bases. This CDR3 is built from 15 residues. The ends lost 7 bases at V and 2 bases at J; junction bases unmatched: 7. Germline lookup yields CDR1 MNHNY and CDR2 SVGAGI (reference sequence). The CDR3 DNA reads TGTGCCAGCATTCAGCCGGGACAGGGCAATCAGCCCCAGCATTTT. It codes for CASIQPGQGNQPQHF.

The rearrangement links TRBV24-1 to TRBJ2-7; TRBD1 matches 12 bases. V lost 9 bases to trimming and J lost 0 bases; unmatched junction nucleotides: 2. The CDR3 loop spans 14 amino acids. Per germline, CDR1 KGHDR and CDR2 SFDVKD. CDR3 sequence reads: CATGTGGISYEQYF. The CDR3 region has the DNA TGTGCCACCGGGACAGGGGGCATCTCCTACGAGCAGTACTTC.

The CDR3 is CASRAGLPYEQYF. Written as DNA, the CDR3 is TGTGCCAGCAGGGCGGGTCTTCCCTACGAGCAGTACTTC. The chain recombines TRBV27 with TRBJ2-7; perhaps TRBD2 as D (5 bases). From germline, CDR1 is MNHEY and CDR2 SMNVEV (reference sequence). The CDR3 length is 13 residues. V was shortened by 6 bases and J by 2 bases, with 11 bases between the two germline ends.

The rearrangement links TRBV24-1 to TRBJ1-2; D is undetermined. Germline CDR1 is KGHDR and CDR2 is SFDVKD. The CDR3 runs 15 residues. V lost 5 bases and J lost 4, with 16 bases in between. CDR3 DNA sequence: TGTGCCACCAGTGGGGCGGACCCTGAGGGCTATGGCTACACCTTC. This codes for CATSGADPEGYGYTF.

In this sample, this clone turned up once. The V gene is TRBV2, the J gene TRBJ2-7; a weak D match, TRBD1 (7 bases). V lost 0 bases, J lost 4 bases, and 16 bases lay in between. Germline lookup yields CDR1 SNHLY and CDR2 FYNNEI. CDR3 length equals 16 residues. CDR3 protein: CASSEARGDSYYEQYF. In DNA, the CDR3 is TGTGCCAGCAGTGAAGCGAGGGGGGACAGCTATTACGAGCAGTACTTC. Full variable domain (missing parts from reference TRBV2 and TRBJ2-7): EPEVTQTPSHQVTQMGQEVILRCVPISNHLYFYWYRQILGQKVEFLVSFYNNEISEKSEIFDDQFSVERPDGSNFTLKIRSTKLEDSAMYFCASSEARGDSYYEQYFGPGTRLTVT.

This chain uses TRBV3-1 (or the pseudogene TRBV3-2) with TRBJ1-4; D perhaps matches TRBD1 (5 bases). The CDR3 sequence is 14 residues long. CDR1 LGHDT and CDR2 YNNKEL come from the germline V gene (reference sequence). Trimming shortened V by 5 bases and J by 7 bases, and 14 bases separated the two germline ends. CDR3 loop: CASSLGDGSEKLFF. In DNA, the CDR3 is TGTGCCAGCAGCTTAGGGGACGGGAGTGAAAAACTGTTTTTT.

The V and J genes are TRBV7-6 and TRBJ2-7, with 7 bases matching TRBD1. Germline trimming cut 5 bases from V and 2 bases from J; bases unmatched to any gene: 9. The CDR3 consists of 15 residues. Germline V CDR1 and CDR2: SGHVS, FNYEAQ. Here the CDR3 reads CASSPQGNSPYEQYF. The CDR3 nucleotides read TGTGCCAGCAGCCCACAGGGGAATTCTCCCTACGAGCAGTACTTC.

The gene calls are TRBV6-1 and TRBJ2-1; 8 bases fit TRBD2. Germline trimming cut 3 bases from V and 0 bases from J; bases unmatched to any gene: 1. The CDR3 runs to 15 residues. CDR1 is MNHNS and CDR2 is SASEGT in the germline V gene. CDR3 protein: CASSDSGISYNEQFF. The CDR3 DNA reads TGTGCCAGCAGTGATAGCGGGATCTCCTACAATGAGCAGTTCTTC.

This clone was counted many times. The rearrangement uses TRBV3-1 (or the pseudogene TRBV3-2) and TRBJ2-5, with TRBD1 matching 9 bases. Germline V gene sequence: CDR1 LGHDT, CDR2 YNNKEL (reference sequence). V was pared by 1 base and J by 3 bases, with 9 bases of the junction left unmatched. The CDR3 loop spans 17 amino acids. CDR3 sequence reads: CASSQGIGGTGKETQYF. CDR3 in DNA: TGTGCCAGCAGCCAAGGGATAGGTGGGACAGGGAAAGAGACCCAGTACTTC.

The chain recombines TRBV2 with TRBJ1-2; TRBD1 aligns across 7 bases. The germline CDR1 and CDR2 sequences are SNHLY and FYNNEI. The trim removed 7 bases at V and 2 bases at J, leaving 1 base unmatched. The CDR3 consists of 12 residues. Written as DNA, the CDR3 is TGTGCCAGCATGGGACAGAACTATGGCTACACCTTC. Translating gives CASMGQNYGYTF. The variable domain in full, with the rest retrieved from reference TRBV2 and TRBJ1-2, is EPEVTQTPSHQVTQMGQEVILRCVPISNHLYFYWYRQILGQKVEFLVSFYNNEISEKSEIFDDQFSVERPDGSNFTLKIRSTKLEDSAMYFCASMGQNYGYTFGSGTRLTVV.

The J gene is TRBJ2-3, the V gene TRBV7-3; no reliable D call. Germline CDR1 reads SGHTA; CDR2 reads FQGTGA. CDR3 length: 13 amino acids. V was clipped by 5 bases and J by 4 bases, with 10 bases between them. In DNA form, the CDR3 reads TGTGCCAGCAGCCTACAGCATCCAGATACGCAGTATTTT. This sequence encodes CASSLQHPDTQYF. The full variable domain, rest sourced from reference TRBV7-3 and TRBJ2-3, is GAGVSQTPSNKVTEKGKYVELRCDPISGHTALYWYRQSLGQGPEFLIYFQGTGAADDSGLPNDRFFAVRPEGSVSTLKIQRTERGDSAVYLCASSLQHPDTQYFGPGTRLTVL.

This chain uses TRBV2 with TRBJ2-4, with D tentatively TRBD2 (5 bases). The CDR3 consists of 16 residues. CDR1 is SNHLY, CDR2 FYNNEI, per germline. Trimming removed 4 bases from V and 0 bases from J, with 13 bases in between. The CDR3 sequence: CASSVGRDRAKNIQYF. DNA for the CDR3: TGTGCCAGCAGTGTTGGTCGGGATAGAGCCAAAAACATTCAGTACTTC.

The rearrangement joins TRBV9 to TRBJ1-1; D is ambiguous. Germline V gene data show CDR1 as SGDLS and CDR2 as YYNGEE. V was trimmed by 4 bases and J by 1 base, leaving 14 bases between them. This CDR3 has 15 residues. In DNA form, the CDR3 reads TGTGCCAGCAGCAACTCTCCGGTAACGAACACTGAAGCTTTCTTT. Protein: CASSNSPVTNTEAFF.

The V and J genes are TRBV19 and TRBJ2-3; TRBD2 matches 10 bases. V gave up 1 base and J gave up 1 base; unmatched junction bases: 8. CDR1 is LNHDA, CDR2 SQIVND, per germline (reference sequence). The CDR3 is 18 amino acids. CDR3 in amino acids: CASSIVRRLAGGTDTQYF. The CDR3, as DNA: TGTGCCAGTAGTATAGTAAGGAGGCTAGCGGGGGGCACAGATACGCAGTATTTT.

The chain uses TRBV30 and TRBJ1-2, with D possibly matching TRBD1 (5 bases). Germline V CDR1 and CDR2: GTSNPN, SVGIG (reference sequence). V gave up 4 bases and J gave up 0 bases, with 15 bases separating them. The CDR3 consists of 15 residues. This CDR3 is CAWTIDSRANYGYTF. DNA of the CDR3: TGTGCCTGGACCATAGACAGCCGAGCTAACTATGGCTACACCTTC.

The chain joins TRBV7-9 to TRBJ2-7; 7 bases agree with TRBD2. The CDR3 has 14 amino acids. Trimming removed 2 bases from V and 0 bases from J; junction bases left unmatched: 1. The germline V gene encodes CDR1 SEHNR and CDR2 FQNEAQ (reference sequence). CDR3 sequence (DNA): TGTGCCAGCAGCTTAAGCGGGAACTCCTACGAGCAGTACTTC. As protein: CASSLSGNSYEQYF.